Each of the 29 T cell receptor beta chains below was sequenced from the same sample in a study of cytomegalovirus exposure and HLA in healthy donors. The PCR had 60 Vbeta and 13 Jbeta primers. TCRdb keeps only in-frame clones here, not all; method: immunoSEQ multiplex PCR. The sample includes 160,000 or so clones, just under 80% of them seen just once. Sequencing input: PBMCs. These receptors came from a woman aged 45-65 years in good health and CMV-seronegative.

The chain combines TRBV10-3 with TRBJ2-2; perhaps TRBD2 as D (7 bases). The CDR3 spans 15 residues. Germline V CDR1 and CDR2: ENHRY, SYGVKD. V gave up 8 bases and J gave up 2 bases, with 15 bases separating them. The CDR3 spells CAIWGGQANTGELFF. CDR3 sequence (DNA): TGTGCCATCTGGGGGGGGCAGGCAAACACCGGGGAGCTGTTTTTT.

The chain combines TRBV7-2 with TRBJ2-7, with D hard to call. The germline V and J ends were trimmed by 2 bases and 4 bases, with 3 bases remaining between them. Germline CDR1 reads SGHTA; CDR2 reads FQGNSA. This CDR3 region has 11 residues. CDR3 in amino acids: CASSLTYEQYF. CDR3 in DNA: TGTGCCAGCAGCTTAACATACGAGCAGTACTTC. The full variable domain, rest sourced from reference TRBV7-2 and TRBJ2-7, is GAGVSQSPSNKVTEKGKDVELRCDPISGHTALYWYRQSLGQGLEFLIYFQGNSAPDKSGLPSDRFSAERTGGSVSTLTIQRTQQEDSAVYLCASSLTYEQYFGPGTRLTVT.

The chain links TRBV7-6 to TRBJ2-1, with 12 bases identical to TRBD2. The V and J ends lost 2 bases and 3 bases, in that order; junction bases with no gene match: 2. There are 16 residues in the CDR3. Germline V gene sequence: CDR1 SGHVS, CDR2 FNYEAQ. CDR3 protein: CASSLLAGGLYNEQFF. The CDR3 DNA reads as TGTGCCAGCAGCTTACTAGCGGGGGGGCTCTACAATGAGCAGTTCTTC.

This clone was seen only a few times. The J gene is TRBJ2-5, the V gene TRBV18; TRBD2 is a possible D gene (5 bases). V lost 1 base and J lost 1, with 10 bases in between. This CDR3 region has 15 residues. The V gene's germline CDR1 is KGHSH and CDR2 LQKENI. CDR3 loop: CASSPLVAGQETQYF. The DNA of the CDR3 is TGTGCCAGCTCACCACTTGTGGCGGGCCAAGAGACCCAGTACTTC.

V usage is TRBV5-1 and J usage is TRBJ1-1; D not certain. V was pared by 0 bases and J by 0 bases, with 6 bases between. This CDR3 contains 14 residues. The germline V gene encodes CDR1 SGHRS and CDR2 YFSETQ. In DNA form, the CDR3 reads TGCGCCAGCAGCTTGGAGAGGTTGAACACTGAAGCTTTCTTT. Translated, it gives CASSLERLNTEAFF.

V gene TRBV9 combines with J gene TRBJ1-1; 9 positions match TRBD1. The trim removed 0 bases at V and 3 bases at J, leaving 3 bases unmatched. Per the germline V gene, CDR1 is SGDLS and CDR2 is YYNGEE. This CDR3 has 15 amino acids. The CDR3 protein is CASSVGGQGYTEAFF. CDR3 sequence (DNA): TGTGCCAGCAGCGTAGGGGGACAGGGATACACTGAAGCTTTCTTT.

The chain uses TRBV7-9 and TRBJ2-7; D unresolved. The CDR3 covers 16 residues. CDR1 is SEHNR, CDR2 FQNEAQ, per germline (reference sequence). Trimming left V 1 base short and J 3 bases short, with 16 bases between. The CDR3 region is CASSLEAGRADYEQYF. The CDR3 DNA reads as TGTGCCAGCAGCTTAGAGGCAGGCCGAGCTGACTACGAGCAGTACTTC.

The rearrangement joins TRBV29-1 to TRBJ1-1, with 7 nucleotides matching TRBD1. This CDR3 region has 15 residues. CDR1 is SQVTM and CDR2 is ANQGSEA in the germline V gene. The trim removed 6 bases at V and 0 bases at J, leaving 10 bases unmatched. CDR3 bases: TGCAGCGTCAGCCGGGACAGAGATATGAACACTGAAGCTTTCTTT. It specifies CSVSRDRDMNTEAFF.

V is TRBV5-1 and J is TRBJ2-7; 8 bases map to TRBD1. V shed 2 bases and J 3 bases; nucleotides not matched to a gene: 16. Germline CDR1 and CDR2: SGHRS and YFSETQ. The CDR3 sequence is 18 residues long. CDR3 loop: CASSFYRDRFVAFYEQYF. The CDR3 nucleotides are TGCGCCAGCAGCTTTTATCGGGACAGGTTTGTGGCTTTCTACGAGCAGTACTTC.

The chain uses TRBV7-2 and TRBJ2-4, with D tentatively TRBD1 (5 bases). Germline CDR1 is SGHTA and CDR2 is FQGNSA. With 2 bases removed from V and 7 bases from J, the gap between germline ends came to 6 bases. CDR3 size: 12 residues. CDR3 sequence reads: CASSLKGNIQYF. The CDR3 DNA is TGTGCCAGCAGCTTAAAGGGGAACATTCAGTACTTC.

This chain joins TRBV7-2 and TRBJ1-2; no reliable D call. The V gene lost 2 bases and the J gene lost 6 bases, with 13 bases spanning the gap. CDR1 is SGHTA, CDR2 FQGNSA, per germline. The CDR3 loop spans 14 amino acids. CDR3: CASSLIRSYDGYTF. The CDR3 region has the DNA TGTGCCAGCAGCTTAATCAGATCTTACGATGGCTACACCTTC.

CDR3: CSVGRVPSEQYF. CDR3 nucleotides: TGCAGCGTTGGGCGGGTCCCGTCCGAGCAGTACTTC. This chain uses TRBV29-1 with TRBJ2-7; D is possibly TRBD2 (5 bases). CDR3 length: 12 residues. Trimming shortened V by 4 bases and J by 6 bases, and 13 bases separated the two germline ends. Germline values: CDR1 SQVTM, CDR2 ANQGSEA.

This clone occurred once. This rearrangement joins TRBV5-1 to TRBJ1-3; D unclear. The CDR3 is 17 residues long. The germline CDR1 and CDR2 sequences are SGHRS and YFSETQ. V gave up 3 bases and J gave up 1 base, with 17 bases separating them. The CDR3 reads CASSSVSQEYSGNTIYF. For the CDR3, the DNA is TGCGCCAGCAGCTCAGTATCGCAGGAATATTCTGGAAACACCATATATTTT.

This clone was detected a few times. This chain links TRBV4-3 with TRBJ1-1, with 8 positions matching TRBD1. CDR1 is LGHNA, CDR2 YSLEER, per germline. This CDR3 contains 15 residues. The trim removed 3 bases at V and 1 base at J, leaving 4 bases unmatched. The CDR3 loop is CASSQAGTGNTEAFF. Written as DNA, the CDR3 is TGCGCCAGCAGCCAGGCCGGGACAGGGAACACTGAAGCTTTCTTT.

This clone was picked up a small number of times. The chain couples TRBV5-4 to TRBJ1-2; 7 nucleotides line up with TRBD1. Germline trimming cut 4 bases from V and 6 bases from J; bases unmatched to any gene: 9. The CDR3 sequence is 14 residues long. Germline V lookup: CDR1 SGHNT, CDR2 YYREEE (reference sequence). CDR3 amino acids: CASSRGTDGNGYTF. The CDR3 bases are TGTGCCAGCAGCCGGGGGACAGATGGGAATGGCTACACCTTC.

The rearrangement joins TRBV28 to TRBJ2-7; a possible D gene is TRBD1 (5 bases). V was cut by 3 bases and J by 4 bases, with 28 bases left in between. The CDR3 has 19 amino acids. CDR1 and CDR2 (germline): MDHEN, SYDVKM. Here the CDR3 DNA reads TGTGCCAGCAGTTTTAACCCGGACACCACCCGATCAGGTGAATACGAGCAGTACTTC. Translating it yields CASSFNPDTTRSGEYEQYF.

This rearrangement joins TRBV5-1 to TRBJ2-1; 10 positions agree with TRBD2. V shed 1 base and J 4 bases; nucleotides not matched to a gene: 2. The germline gives CDR1 SGHRS, CDR2 YFSETQ. This CDR3 comprises 15 residues. CDR3 DNA sequence: TGCGCCAGCAGCTTGACTAGCGGGATGTACAATGAGCAGTTCTTC. This gives the protein CASSLTSGMYNEQFF.

This clone was detected only once. The CDR3 coding sequence is TGCGCCAGCAGCCGGGATAGCGGGGGACACAATGAGCAGTTCTTC. It encodes CASSRDSGGHNEQFF. The gene calls are TRBV23-1 and TRBJ2-1; 9 bases agree with TRBD2. TRBV23-1 is filed as an ORF, its function uncertain. Losses at the gene ends were 6 bases for V and 5 bases for J; bases not matched to a gene: 8. This CDR3 has 15 residues.

V gene TRBV5-1 combines with J gene TRBJ1-1; 9 bases fit TRBD1. V lost 3 bases, J lost 4 bases, and 7 bases stayed unmatched. Germline loops: CDR1 SGHRS, CDR2 YFSETQ. This CDR3 is built from 15 residues. The CDR3, as DNA: TGCGCCAGCAGCTCGGACGGGACAGGGAGCACTGAAGCTTTCTTT. Residues: CASSSDGTGSTEAFF.

V and J are TRBV11-2 and TRBJ1-2, with 8 bases aligning to TRBD1. Germline V gene sequence: CDR1 SGHAT, CDR2 FQNNGV. This CDR3 has 16 amino acids. V lost 5 bases, J lost 4 bases, and 12 bases stayed unmatched. The CDR3: CASSPNQGAWSYGYTF. The DNA of the CDR3 is TGTGCCAGCAGCCCGAATCAGGGGGCTTGGAGCTATGGCTACACCTTC.

With respect to this clone: At the DNA level, this CDR3 is encoded by other sequences in the same sample as well. V is TRBV6-5 and J is TRBJ1-6; TRBD1 matches 9 bases. The CDR3 length is 13 residues. Trimming cost V 5 bases and J 7 bases; bases outside gene matches: 0. The germline V gene has CDR1 MNHEY and CDR2 SVGAGI. CDR3 nucleotides: TGTGCCAGCAGTGGACAGGGGAATTCACCCCTCCACTTT. As protein: CASSGQGNSPLHF.

The rearrangement joins TRBV29-1 to TRBJ1-6; unclear D gene. The CDR3 has 14 residues. Germline V gene sequence: CDR1 SQVTM, CDR2 ANQGSEA. V was trimmed by 6 bases and J by 8 bases, leaving 17 bases between them. Here the CDR3 reads CSVSMGVSDSPLHF. For the CDR3, the DNA is TGCAGCGTCAGCATGGGAGTAAGTGATTCACCCCTCCACTTT.

CDR3 sequence (DNA): TGCGCCAGCAGCCAATCCCCTGAGAATGAGCAGTTCTTC. It translates to CASSQSPENEQFF. This chain joins TRBV4-3 and TRBJ2-1; D is ambiguous. This CDR3 is 13 amino acids long. Germline V gives CDR1 LGHNA, CDR2 YSLEER. V was clipped by 2 bases and J by 7 bases, with 9 bases between them.

The gene calls are TRBV27 and TRBJ1-1; tentatively, D is TRBD1 (6 bases). V was shortened by 5 bases and J by 0 bases, with 13 bases between the two germline ends. The germline V gene has CDR1 MNHEY and CDR2 SMNVEV (reference sequence). This CDR3 spans 15 amino acids. In nucleotides, the CDR3 is TGTGCCAGCAGTCTACAGGGTTCCATGAACACTGAAGCTTTCTTT. As protein: CASSLQGSMNTEAFF.

The gene calls are TRBV5-5 and TRBJ2-7, with D possibly matching TRBD1 (6 bases). Trimming removed 2 bases at V and 2 bases at J, with 8 bases between. The V gene's germline CDR1 is SGHKS and CDR2 YYEKEE (reference sequence). The CDR3 has 13 residues. The CDR3 loop reads CASSFQGTYEQYF. The CDR3 region has the DNA TGTGCCAGCAGCTTTCAGGGGACCTACGAGCAGTACTTC. Full variable domain (outside the CDR3, taken from reference TRBV5-5 and TRBJ2-7): DAGVTQSPTHLIKTRGQQVTLRCSPISGHKSVSWYQQVLGQGPQFIFQYYEKEERGRGNFPDRFSARQFPNYSSELNVNALLLGDSALYLCASSFQGTYEQYFGPGTRLTVT.

The chain carries TRBV6-5 and TRBJ1-1; no clear D gene. The CDR3 consists of 16 residues. Trimming cost V 1 base and J 4 bases, with 16 bases left between them. Germline assignment: CDR1 MNHEY and CDR2 SVGAGI. CDR3 DNA sequence: TGTGCCAGCAGTTACTTAGCAGCCACCCAGATCACTGAAGCTTTCTTT. Amino acid sequence: CASSYLAATQITEAFF.

The chain recombines TRBV5-6 with TRBJ1-2; D may be TRBD1 (5 bases). Trimming left V 0 bases short and J 4 bases short, with 7 bases between. CDR1 and CDR2 (germline): SGHDT, YYEEEE. CDR3 length: 13 amino acids. This CDR3 reads CASSLGQLYGYTF. The CDR3 DNA reads as TGTGCCAGCAGCTTGGGACAGCTCTATGGCTACACCTTC.

The chain couples TRBV7-2 to TRBJ2-7; D is perhaps TRBD1 (6 bases). V lost 1 base, J lost 3 bases, and 13 bases lay in between. The CDR3 sequence is 15 residues long. Germline V lookup: CDR1 SGHTA, CDR2 FQGNSA. The CDR3 here is CASSLGTGQSYEQYF. CDR3 nucleotides: TGTGCCAGCAGCTTAGGGACGGGACAAAGCTACGAGCAGTACTTC.

This chain links TRBV5-6 with TRBJ2-3; the match to TRBD1 covers 8 bases. Germline V gene data show CDR1 as SGHDT and CDR2 as YYEEEE. The V gene end was trimmed by 4 bases and the J gene end by 4 bases; junction bases not matched to a gene: 11. CDR3 length: 16 residues. CDR3 sequence (DNA): TGTGCCAGCAGCCTCAGACAGGGGTCCACTTCAGATACGCAGTATTTT. Its translation is CASSLRQGSTSDTQYF. The entire variable domain, with the rest obtained from reference TRBV5-6 and TRBJ2-3, is as follows: DAGVTQSPTHLIKTRGQQVTLRCSPKSGHDTVSWYQQALGQGPQFIFQYYEEEERQRGNFPDRFSGHQFPNYSSELNVNALLLGDSALYLCASSLRQGSTSDTQYFGPGTRLTVL.